This T cell receptor (beta chain) is from a study of blood T cells in healthy people across ages (dated by TCRdb to the mid-2010s). Broadly, across the study: In model experiments, roughly one uniquely barcoded TCR beta cDNA molecule per two T cells was captured by template switching. To track age-related changes in TCR beta repertoire diversity, the study relied on deep sequencing normalized with unique cDNA molecular identifiers. Four age groups were formed from the donors: young (average 16 years), middle-aged (approximately 40), aged (62) and long-lived (less than 85). To avoid experimental bias, donors of different ages were randomly spread across the sequencing lanes. The study analyzed two additional independent replicas of 1 million unique cDNA reads from the same blood draw for two donors, one aged 18 to 29 and one aged 80 or older.

The protocol used for the library was 5' RACE. Sequencing used an Illumina HiSeq 2500. The second PCR ran for about 6 to 11 cycles and used a J-beta primer mix along with a sample-barcoded 5' primer. Each TCR beta cDNA molecule received a unique molecular identifier from a template-switch 5' adaptor carrying 12 random nucleotides. At least 2.5 million CDR3-containing paired-end reads were obtained from each sample. First-strand cDNA was synthesized from all RNA with the Mint cDNA synthesis kit, primed by a TRBC-specific oligonucleotide. After uracil-DNA glycosylase treatment, a first 18-cycle PCR used universal primers M1SS and BC2_uni_R on all cDNA. The authors processed their data as follows. Each sample was normalized by randomly selecting 1 million high-quality reads, each carrying a distinct molecular identifier. Instead of being binned into consensus sequences, reads that shared molecular identifiers were thrown out. CDR3 identification, clonotype clustering and error correction used MiTCR with a Q25 quality threshold and the strictest error-elimination algorithm. A nonparametric unseen species model using Euler transformation provided a lower-bound estimate of total TCR beta diversity. The raw public reads went through TCRdb reprocessing: fastp at Q25, MiXCR clone calling, in-frame beta chains kept. Rows matching on CDR3 protein sequence are summarized as one entry with the most common DNA and genes. These V and J calls are TCRdb output, not the study's own analysis. The sample yields about 780,000 distinct CDR3 sequences; about 45% were counted once. In total, the top ten clones hold around 18% of the sample.

Donors were a few dozen systemically healthy Caucasian individuals from Russia aged roughly 6 to 95 years. Each donor gave 9 to 10 milliliters of peripheral blood, collected into EDTA-treated Vacutainer tubes. PBMCs were isolated by Ficoll-Paque density-gradient centrifugation, with at least 6 million obtained per sample. Trizol reagent was used to extract total RNA from the PBMCs, yielding at least 5 micrograms per sample. The percentages of naive CD45RAhigh/CD27high T cells were determined by flow cytometry on a PBMC aliquot from every donor. Overall study outcomes, separate from this receptor: A strong correlation was found between observed TCR beta diversity and the percentage of naive T cells measured by flow cytometry. Donor CMV infection status was unknown, potentially confounding age-related changes in expanded clonotypes. The long-lived group showed more naive CD4+ T cells, fewer expanded clones and increased TCR diversity than the aged group, suggesting age selection. Observed TCR beta diversity per million T cells fell roughly linearly with age, and a significant reduction was already apparent by age around 40. Estimates of total diversity based on one million sequenced T cells were considered lower bounds and underestimates. Because profiling used bulk unsorted PBMCs, naive and antigen-experienced compartments could not be compared conclusively.

In the case of this clonotype: This clone's antigen is unknown. No clone much larger than this one lies a single base away; base qualities are absent.

Sample: blood. The receptor was isolated from a man older than 75 in good health.

The DNA sequence is TGTGCCAGCGCCCGGGCAGGGCCCCTCACTGAAGCTTTCTTT. This translates into CASARAGPLTEAFF. The chain couples TRBV6-4 to TRBJ1-1; 5 matching bases give a weak D call of TRBD1. Trimming costs V 8 bases and J 4 bases, and their ends lie 17 bases apart. CDR3 length: 14 amino acids, cysteine to phenylalanine. Of the read, only the CDR3 DNA is kept; its 42 bases are in frame from base 1. CDR1 and CDR2, per the germline V gene, are MRHNA and SNTAGT.